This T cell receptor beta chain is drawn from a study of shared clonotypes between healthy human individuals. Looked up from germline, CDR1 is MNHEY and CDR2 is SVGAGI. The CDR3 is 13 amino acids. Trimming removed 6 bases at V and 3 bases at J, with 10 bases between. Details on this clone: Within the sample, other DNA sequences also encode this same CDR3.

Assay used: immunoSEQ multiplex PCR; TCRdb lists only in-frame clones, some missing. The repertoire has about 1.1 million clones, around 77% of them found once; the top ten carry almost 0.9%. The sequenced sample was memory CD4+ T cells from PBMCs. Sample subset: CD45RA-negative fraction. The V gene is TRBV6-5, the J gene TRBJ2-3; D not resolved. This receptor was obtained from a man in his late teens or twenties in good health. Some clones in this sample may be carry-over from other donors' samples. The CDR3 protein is CASRPPGTDTQYF. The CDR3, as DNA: TGTGCCAGCAGGCCACCCGGAACAGATACGCAGTATTTT.